A selection of T cell receptor beta chains follows, all from one sample in a study of CD8+CD57+ T cells in acquired aplastic anemia. TCRdb re-called the reads with MiXCR, one entry per CDR3 protein. The repertoire holds under 500,000 distinct CDR3 sequences, with approximately 32% as singletons. The specimen was sorted CD4+, CD8+, or CD8+CD57+ T cells (not recorded which) from PBMCs. All receptors come from a human donor with aplastic anemia. The CDR3 runs from the conserved cysteine through the conserved F or W. A D gene is named only where the DNA matches it firmly. Clone size is not always given. Where it is, it says once, few, many or a class for expanded clones.

cdr3_nt cdr3_aa clone_size d_call v_call cdr3_length j_call
TGTGCCAGCAGCTTGGCTGGGGGGATAGCAAGCAATCAGCCCAAGCATTTT CASSLAGGIASNQPKHF NA NA TRBV5-4 17 TRBJ1-5
TGCAGCGCAGGAAGCGGGGGGGCCGGCGAGCAGTACTTC CSAGSGGAGEQYF NA TRBD2 TRBV29-1 13 TRBJ2-7
TGCAGTGCTGTAGCGGGAACGACACTTGAGCAGTTCTTC CSAVAGTTLEQFF NA TRBD2 TRBV20-1 13 TRBJ2-1
TGTGCCAGCAGCGTGTACAGGGGGCTACACAATGAGCAGTTCTTC CASSVYRGLHNEQFF few TRBD1 TRBV9 15 TRBJ2-1
TGTGCCAGCAGTCGAGCGGGAGACACAGATACGCAGTATTTT CASSRAGDTDTQYF many TRBD2 TRBV2 14 TRBJ2-3
TGTGCCAGCAGCCAGGTGGCTACCGGGGAGCTGTTTTTT CASSQVATGELFF few NA TRBV7-2 13 TRBJ2-2
TGTGCCGCCTCGACTAGCGGGGGCTACGAGCAGTACTTC CAASTSGGYEQYF many TRBD2 TRBV6-1 13 TRBJ2-7
TGTGCCAGCAGACTTCGTGGCACGAGCTCCTATAATTCACCCCTCCACTTT CASRLRGTSSYNSPLHF few NA TRBV6-1 17 TRBJ1-6
TGTGCCATCAGTGAGGACGGGACAGACCTCTACGAGCAGTACTTC CAISEDGTDLYEQYF NA TRBD1 TRBV10-3 15 TRBJ2-7
TGTGCCAGCAGCCGCCGATTAGACCAGGGACTTGGCGATGAGCAGTTCTTC CASSRRLDQGLGDEQFF many NA TRBV11-2 17 TRBJ2-1
TGTGCCAGCAGTTACACTCAACCAGCCCATGAGCAGTTCTTC CASSYTQPAHEQFF NA NA TRBV25-1 14 TRBJ2-1
TGTGCCAGCAGCCCGCGAAGCCAGCCATACAATGAGCAGTTCTTC CASSPRSQPYNEQFF few NA TRBV5-6 15 TRBJ2-1
TGTGCCAGCAGTTACTCCTGGGACAGTCATGGCTACACCTTC CASSYSWDSHGYTF NA TRBD1 TRBV6-5 14 TRBJ1-2
TGTGCCACCAGCAGCTTAAATTCGGCAGGGTCCTATGGCTACACCTTC CATSSLNSAGSYGYTF NA NA TRBV15 16 TRBJ1-2
TGCAGTGCTAGAGAGCCGAAGTGGATAGGTTCGGATAGCAATCAGCCCCAGCATTTT CSAREPKWIGSDSNQPQHF few NA TRBV20-1 19 TRBJ1-5
TGTGCCAGCAAACTACCAGAGGGAACAGGGCTTGGCTACACCTTC CASKLPEGTGLGYTF many NA TRBV7-2 15 TRBJ1-2
TGTGCCAGCAGTTACTTAGAGGGGCAGCCCCAGCATTTT CASSYLEGQPQHF few NA TRBV6-5 13 TRBJ1-5
TGTGCCAGCAGCTGGGGGCCAGACACATCCTACGAGCAGTACTTC CASSWGPDTSYEQYF many NA TRBV7-9 15 TRBJ2-7
TGCAGCGTTGCCTCAGGGGATCGCTACACCTTC CSVASGDRYTF once NA TRBV29-1 11 TRBJ1-2
TGTGCCAGCAGTCAAGGGGGCGGTGGGGCCAACGTCCTGACTTTC CASSQGGGGANVLTF NA TRBD1 TRBV25-1 15 TRBJ2-6
TGCAGCGTAGGTCCTCGGGGGGCGACCACCACCGGGGAGCTGTTTTTT CSVGPRGATTTGELFF NA NA TRBV29-1 16 TRBJ2-2
TGCAGCGTTCGGATCTCTGGGGCCAACGTCCTGACTTTC CSVRISGANVLTF many NA TRBV29-1 13 TRBJ2-6
TGTGCCAGCCCGACTAGCGGGAGTACAGATACGCAGTATTTT CASPTSGSTDTQYF many TRBD2 TRBV7-9 14 TRBJ2-3
TGTGCCAGCAGCCAAGAGCGGACAGATCTAGGGGGCTACACCTTC CASSQERTDLGGYTF few NA TRBV3-1 15 TRBJ1-2
TGTGCCAGCAGCTTAGATTGGACTGGCTTGTACGAGCAGTACTTC CASSLDWTGLYEQYF many NA TRBV7-2 15 TRBJ2-7
TGTGCCAGCAGAGGACAGGGGAGTGCCGAGCAGTACTTC CASRGQGSAEQYF many TRBD1 TRBV2 13 TRBJ2-7
TGTGCCAGCAGTCGAGGGAGTAGCGGGAGAGGGGACATTCAGTACTTC CASSRGSSGRGDIQYF many TRBD2 TRBV2 16 TRBJ2-4
TGTGCCAGCAAATTTCGAGAGGGTAGGGACAATCAGCCCCAGCATTTT CASKFREGRDNQPQHF NA NA TRBV6-1 16 TRBJ1-5
TGTGCCTGGCGGCCAGAGAATAATGAAAAACTGTTTTTT CAWRPENNEKLFF NA NA TRBV30 13 TRBJ1-4
TGCGCCAGCAGCCAAGGACTATCAGATACGCAGTATTTT CASSQGLSDTQYF few NA TRBV4-1 13 TRBJ2-3
TGTGCCAGCAGTGCGACCGGGACTAGCGACTACAATGAGCAGTTCTTC CASSATGTSDYNEQFF many TRBD2 TRBV25-1 16 TRBJ2-1
TGTGCCAGCAGCTTAACTAGCTCAGCGAACACCGGGGAGCCGTTTTTT CASSLTSSANTGEPFF NA NA TRBV7-3 16 TRBJ2-2
TGTGCCAGCAGTTACTCGAGCTTTTCCTCATTGACTGAAGCTTTCTTT CASSYSSFSSLTEAFF NA NA TRBV6-5 16 TRBJ1-1
TGTGCCAGCAGCCAACTACCCCTCACCTACGAGCAGTACTTC CASSQLPLTYEQYF many NA TRBV14 14 TRBJ2-7
TGTGCCAGCAGCTTAGGTAAAAGTGGCTACACCTTC CASSLGKSGYTF few NA TRBV7-9 12 TRBJ1-2
TGTGCCAGCAGTGTACGGGACCCCTACGAGCAGTACTTC CASSVRDPYEQYF NA NA TRBV6-1 13 TRBJ2-7
TGTGCCAGCAGATACACTAGCGGGAGGACAGGTACGCAGTATTTT CASRYTSGRTGTQYF NA TRBD2 TRBV2 15 TRBJ2-3
TGCAGTACCCCCGGGACGGATACCTACAATGAGCAGTTCTTC CSTPGTDTYNEQFF many NA TRBV20-1 14 TRBJ2-1
TGTGCCAGTAGTATCTCGGGCTATCAGCCCCAGCATTTT CASSISGYQPQHF many NA TRBV19 13 TRBJ1-5
TGTGCCAGCAGGGAACAGGGGGCTACGGAGACCCAGTACTTC CASREQGATETQYF NA TRBD1 TRBV6-1 14 TRBJ2-5
TGCAGTGCTAGAGCGGGAGGTTCCTACAATGAGCAGTTCTTC CSARAGGSYNEQFF NA TRBD2 TRBV20-1 14 TRBJ2-1
TGCGCCAGCAGCCCCGGGGGGGGCTCCTATAATTCACCCCTCCACTTT CASSPGGGSYNSPLHF few NA TRBV5-1 16 TRBJ1-6
TGTGCCAGCAGTTACTCTTACTATAGCAGCTACGAGCAGTACTTC CASSYSYYSSYEQYF NA NA TRBV6-5 15 TRBJ2-7
TGTGCCAGCAGCTTACGGACGTATAATGAGCAGTTCTTC CASSLRTYNEQFF NA NA TRBV7-2 13 TRBJ2-1
TGCAGCGTTGAGCAAGCGGGTCATAACACCGGGGAGCTGTTTTTT CSVEQAGHNTGELFF NA NA TRBV29-1 15 TRBJ2-2
TGCAGTGCTAGAGAGGGTAGCGGGAGGACCTACGAGCAGTACTTC CSAREGSGRTYEQYF many TRBD2 TRBV20-1 15 TRBJ2-7